The clone carrying this T cell receptor (beta chain) was observed a single time. One junction end does not reproduce the germline sequence, and a read error may be involved. The data derive from a study of T cell changes during pregnancy in multiple sclerosis. Germline values: CDR1 MNHNS, CDR2 SASEGT. This CDR3 is 11 amino acids long. The table came from immunoSEQ multiplex PCR; TCRdb's copy has only in-frame clones and leaves some out. The sample consists of about 60,000 clones, over 90% of them appearing once. The TCR sequence derives from a female donor with multiple sclerosis, enrolled in a pregnancy study. The V and J genes are TRBV6-1 and TRBJ1-5, with D possibly matching TRBD1 (5 bases). The input for sequencing was peripheral blood, taken in the first trimester of pregnancy. The CDR3 nucleotides read TGTGCCAGCAGCGAAGACAGGCCCCAGCATTTT. It codes for CASSEDRPQHF.